This TCR beta chain is from a study of cytomegalovirus exposure and HLA in healthy donors. Study context: Later analysis reported that the approximately 120 validation repertoires shared the platform of the approximately 670 first-cohort repertoires.

The study drew the donors from its 120-subject validation cohort, separate from the approximately 700-subject first cohort. This clone was recorded a few times. The antigen is undetermined. Whole-study results and caveats: First-cohort TCR clusters tended to co-occur in the roughly 120 validation repertoires, a later analysis found.

The assay was immunoSEQ multiplex PCR, and TCRdb's table has in-frame clones only and misses some. Among 200,000 to 300,000 clones listed, more than 75% were seen once. Material for sequencing was PBMCs. The receptor's source is a woman under 40 in good health and CMV-seropositive.

The CDR3 sequence: CASRRQANTDTQYF. The CDR3 bases are TGTGCCAGCCGGAGACAGGCGAACACAGATACGCAGTATTTT. J is TRBJ2-3 and V is TRBV6-6, with D maybe TRBD1 (6 bases). V lost 8 bases and J 2 bases, leaving 14 bases between the germline ends. The CDR3 totals 14 residues. Germline V lookup: CDR1 MNHNY, CDR2 SVGAGI (reference sequence).